A selection of T cell receptor beta chains follows, all from one sample in a study of blood T cell repertoires in COVID-19. Some clones are missing from TCRdb's copy, which holds only in-frame ones; the method was immunoSEQ multiplex PCR. The sample yields some 410,000 clones, approximately 87% seen once. What was sequenced was PBMCs or T cells enriched from blood (not recorded which). The receptors were sampled from a woman aged 25 to 39 with acute COVID-19. The CDR3 runs from the conserved cysteine through the conserved F or W. The D gene is left open where the match is weak. Some rows have no size entry. The others give once, few or many, or a class for an expanded clone.

.	TRBJ1-5	TRBV10-1	.	TGCGCCAGCCTTGGACTGCTACTTAATCAGCCCCAGCATTTT	CASLGLLLNQPQHF
.	TRBJ2-6	TRBV5-1	.	TGCGCCAGCAGCTGGGGGCCGAACTCTGGGGCCAACGTCCTGACTTTC	CASSWGPNSGANVLTF
.	TRBJ2-5	TRBV3-1/TRBV3-2	.	TGTGCCAGCAGCCAAGACAGGGAGGAAGAGACCCAGTACTTC	CASSQDREEETQYF
.	TRBJ2-2	TRBV6-4	once	TGTGCCAGCAGTGACTCGAGCGCAGGGGTCGGGGAGCTGTTTTTT	CASSDSSAGVGELFF
.	TRBJ1-1	TRBV28	.	TGTGCCAGCAGTTTATCACAGGGCAACACTGAAGCTTTCTTT	CASSLSQGNTEAFF
TRBD1	TRBJ2-5	TRBV5-1	.	TGCGCCAGCAGCTTGGGGGACAGGGTCCCAGAGACCCAGTACTTC	CASSLGDRVPETQYF
TRBD1	TRBJ1-1	TRBV2	.	TGTGCCAGCAGTGATATCAGGGGGCCGTATGTCATTATGGCTTTCTTT	CASSDIRGPYVIMAFF
TRBD1	TRBJ1-6	TRBV13	once	TGTGCCAGCAGCTTGTATACCGGGACAGTAATTAATTCACCCCTCCACTTT	CASSLYTGTVINSPLHF
TRBD1	TRBJ1-1	TRBV19	.	TGTGCCAGTGGAAGCAACAGGGGGCGAGACACTGAAGCTTTCTTT	CASGSNRGRDTEAFF
TRBD1	TRBJ2-7	TRBV5-1	.	TGCGCCAGCAGCCGGGACAGGCTCTACGAGCAGTACTTC	CASSRDRLYEQYF
.	TRBJ1-3	TRBV3-1/TRBV3-2	.	TGTGCCACCGCGGGGGAGCTTGGAAACACCATATATTTT	CATAGELGNTIYF
TRBD2	TRBJ2-1	TRBV10-2	.	TGCGCCAGCAGGACTTTAGCGGGGGGCCTCTACAATGAGCAGTTCTTC	CASRTLAGGLYNEQFF
.	TRBJ1-2	TRBV7-9	once	TGTGCCAGCAGCCTCGGCGACACTAACTATGGCTACACCTTC	CASSLGDTNYGYTF
TRBD2	TRBJ2-7	TRBV13	.	TGTGCCAGCAGCCTCCAGGCGGGGGGGGATTACGAGCAGTACTTC	CASSLQAGGDYEQYF
.	TRBJ2-2	TRBV27	.	TGTGCCAGCGGTCCGCGACAGGCCCAGCGGTCCGGGGAGCTGTTTTTT	CASGPRQAQRSGELFF
TRBD1	TRBJ2-3	TRBV9	.	TGTGCCAGCAGCGTTGGACAGGGCACAGATACGCAGTATTTT	CASSVGQGTDTQYF
TRBD2	TRBJ2-3	TRBV29-1	.	TGCAGCGTTGCACGGGGGGTAACAGATACGCAGTATTTT	CSVARGVTDTQYF
.	TRBJ1-6	TRBV5-1	few	TGCGCCAGCAGCTCTATGGAGGGGTATTCACCCCTCCACTTT	CASSSMEGYSPLHF
TRBD1	TRBJ1-2	TRBV10-1	.	TGCGCCAGCAGTGACTGGACAGGGGGAAATGGCTACACCTTC	CASSDWTGGNGYTF
.	TRBJ1-4	TRBV12-2	.	TGTGCAAGTCGCTTAGCGTATTCTGGGGCAATCTTCATAGAAAAACTGTTTTTT	CASRLAYSGAIFIEKLFF
TRBD1	TRBJ1-2	TRBV5-1	.	TGCGCCAGCAGCTCGGGGGAACAGGGGGCCTACGGCTACACCTTC	CASSSGEQGAYGYTF
TRBD1	TRBJ1-2	TRBV9	.	TGTGCCAGCAGCCCACGGACAGGGCGACAAAACTATGGCTACACCTTC	CASSPRTGRQNYGYTF
.	TRBJ1-6	TRBV7-2	.	TGTGCCAGCAGCTTAGGCCGACAGAGCAATTCACCCCTCCACTTT	CASSLGRQSNSPLHF
.	TRBJ1-2	TRBV7-2	few	TGTGCCAGCAGCTTAGATCATGCAAGACAGAACTATGGCTACACCTTC	CASSLDHARQNYGYTF
TRBD2	TRBJ2-3	TRBV24-1	.	TGTGCCACCAGTGATTTGGGACTAGCGGGCACAGATACGCAGTATTTT	CATSDLGLAGTDTQYF
.	TRBJ1-2	TRBV6-1	once	TGTGCCAGCAGTGAATCTGGCAGGGCCTCTTATGGCTACACCTTC	CASSESGRASYGYTF
TRBD2	TRBJ2-2	TRBV5-1	.	TGCGCCAGCAGCATGACTAGCGGGGGGGCCCCCGGGGAGCTGTTTTTT	CASSMTSGGAPGELFF
TRBD1	TRBJ1-1	TRBV24-1	.	TGTGCCACCAGTGGCGGGACAGCTGAAGCTTTCTTT	CATSGGTAEAFF
.	TRBJ1-1	TRBV30	.	TGTGCCTGGATCACCGGGCAGGGACTCGTCAACACTGAAGCTTTCTTT	CAWITGQGLVNTEAFF
.	TRBJ2-7	TRBV10-2	.	TGCGCCAGCAGTGAGTCGCGGGGCCGGGTGGCGTACGAGCAGTACTTC	CASSESRGRVAYEQYF
TRBD1	TRBJ1-1	TRBV4-2	.	TGTGCCAGCAGCCAAACCTTCGGACAGGGAGGGATGAACACTGAAGCTTTCTTT	CASSQTFGQGGMNTEAFF
TRBD1	TRBJ1-4	TRBV11-2	.	TGTGCCAGCAGCTTGGGGGGGACAGGGGGTGAAGAAAAACTGTTTTTT	CASSLGGTGGEEKLFF
TRBD1	TRBJ1-6	TRBV2	.	TGTGCCAGCAGTTCGATATCAGGGGGAACCCTCCACTTT	CASSSISGGTLHF
TRBD1	TRBJ2-7	TRBV11-2	.	TGTGCCAGCAGCTGGGGGACAGGGTTTTACGAGCAGTACTTC	CASSWGTGFYEQYF
.	TRBJ2-3	TRBV12-3/TRBV12-4	once	TGTGCCAGCACCCATGGAGGGGAGCAGTATTTT	CASTHGGEQYF
.	TRBJ1-2	TRBV10-3	.	TGTGCCATCAAGGAGGCCTTATCCCATGACTATGGCTACACCTTC	CAIKEALSHDYGYTF
.	TRBJ1-2	TRBV3-1/TRBV3-2	.	TGTGCCAGCAGCCCGACACGATTCTATGGCTACACCTTC	CASSPTRFYGYTF
TRBD1	TRBJ1-2	TRBV19	.	TGTGCCAGTAGTCCCTCTCCCGGGACAGCGCCATGGGGACTTAACTATGGCTACACCTTC	CASSPSPGTAPWGLNYGYTF
TRBD1	TRBJ2-7	TRBV20-1	.	TGCAGTGCTAGTCTCCGGGACAGAACCTACGAGCAGTACTTC	CSASLRDRTYEQYF
.	TRBJ1-3	TRBV13	.	TGTGCCAGCAGCCTAGACAGCTCTTCTGGAAACACCATATATTTT	CASSLDSSSGNTIYF
.	TRBJ1-2	TRBV27	.	TGTGCCAGCTCCTCACTCTACGCCTCCCCTTACTATGGCTACACCTTC	CASSSLYASPYYGYTF